This T cell receptor beta chain was recorded in a study of beta chain features in type 1 diabetes. Study-level information: Healthy donors and patients had similar age, gender and cell yields.

Note on this clone: The antigen is undetermined.

The V gene lost 4 bases and the J gene lost 4 bases, with 5 bases spanning the gap. CDR3 size: 12 residues. The germline V gene encodes CDR1 ENHRY and CDR2 SYGVKD. Every bit of the isolated RNA underwent reverse transcription, so sequencing read expressed TCRB transcripts. Assay used: immunoSEQ multiplex PCR; TCRdb lists only in-frame clones, some missing. The table has about 320,000 clones, around 15% seen once. Study-level points and caveats: PCR might favor shorter templates, but any such skew would affect patients and controls equally.

Sequenced input: central memory CD4+ T cells from blood. This chain joins TRBV10-3 and TRBJ2-1, with no clear D. The clonotype was recovered from a man aged 25 to 40 in good health. The CDR3 DNA reads as TGTGCCATCAGTGCAGTTTACAATGAGCAGTTCTTC. It encodes CAISAVYNEQFF.